These T cell receptor beta chains were read from a single sample in a study of T-cell reconstitution after alpha-beta-depleted transplantation in children. From the PCR reads, TCRdb called clonotypes with MiXCR, one entry per CDR3 protein. The sample has 440,000 or so distinct CDR3 sequences, approximately 41% seen once. This specimen was PBMCs, taken before TCRalphabeta/CD19-depleted stem cell transplant. Every receptor here comes from a girl aged 2-10 years with aplastic anemia, due to receive a stem cell transplant. The CDR3 runs from the conserved cysteine through the conserved F or W. Each record gives: J gene, D gene, V gene, clone size, CDR3 length, CDR3 DNA, CDR3 protein. A D gene is named only where the DNA matches it firmly. Expanded clones get a size class; other rows say once, few or many, or leave the size out.

>TRBJ1-1|NA|TRBV6-2/TRBV6-3|many|10
TGTGCCAGCCTCGGGACTGAAGCTTTCTTT
CASLGTEAFF
>TRBJ2-7|NA|TRBV18|NA|16
TGTGCCAGCTCACCACCCGGGCGGACTGGCTCCTACGAGCAGTACTTC
CASSPPGRTGSYEQYF
>TRBJ2-3|TRBD2|TRBV28|NA|19
TGTGCCAGCAGTTTATACGGGGCTAGCGGGAGGCCCGACACAGATACGCAGTATTTT
CASSLYGASGRPDTDTQYF
>TRBJ1-1|TRBD1|TRBV14|NA|14
TGTGCCAGCAGCCAGTCCAGGGGGGGAACTGAAGCTTTCTTT
CASSQSRGGTEAFF
>TRBJ2-2|NA|TRBV11-2|NA|19
TGTGCCAGCAGCCTCCCCTTGGGGGGCCCGGGATCGGCCACCGGGGAGCTGTTTTTT
CASSLPLGGPGSATGELFF
>TRBJ2-5|NA|TRBV10-2|NA|15
TGCGCCAGCAGTCCCGTGGTCGGCCTCCAAGAGACCCAGTACTTC
CASSPVVGLQETQYF
>TRBJ2-3|NA|TRBV12-3/TRBV12-4|many|11
TGTGCCAGCAGCCTCGAAGATACGCAGTATTTT
CASSLEDTQYF
>TRBJ1-2|NA|TRBV5-1|many|12
TGCGCCAGCAGCTGGGAGGGCAGAGGCTACACCTTC
CASSWEGRGYTF
>TRBJ2-3|NA|TRBV10-3|NA|16
TGTGCCATCAGTGAGAGAGGGGGAGGAACCACAGATACGCAGTATTTT
CAISERGGGTTDTQYF
>TRBJ1-2|NA|TRBV5-1|few|16
TGCGCCAGCAGCTTGGATGGCGGATATTCTAACTATGGCTACACCTTC
CASSLDGGYSNYGYTF
>TRBJ2-1|TRBD2|TRBV4-2|NA|17
TGTGCCAGCAGCCAAGGTCGACGGGAGGGGTCCTACAATGAGCAGTTCTTC
CASSQGRREGSYNEQFF
>TRBJ2-2|NA|TRBV5-1|NA|15
TGCGCCAGCAGTATGCAGGGAGGAGTTTCCGGGGAGCTGTTTTTT
CASSMQGGVSGELFF
>TRBJ1-2|NA|TRBV9|few|16
TGTGCCAGCAGCGTAGCTGGGACGGCAGGGGACTATGGCTACACCTTC
CASSVAGTAGDYGYTF
>TRBJ2-5|NA|TRBV5-1|few|13
TGCGCCAGCAGCTTGGCCGGGAGAGGGACCCAGTACTTC
CASSLAGRGTQYF
>TRBJ2-7|TRBD1|TRBV10-3|many|17
TGTGCCATCAGGGGCGAGAGCTTAGGACAGGTCCTCTACGAGCAGTACTTC
CAIRGESLGQVLYEQYF
>TRBJ2-3|NA|TRBV20-1|NA|11
TGCAGTGCTTACGACACAGATACGCAGTATTTT
CSAYDTDTQYF
>TRBJ1-1|NA|TRBV25-1|many|12
TGTGCCAGCACTGAACCGGGGACTGAAGCTTTCTTT
CASTEPGTEAFF
>TRBJ2-3|TRBD2|TRBV6-1|many|17
TGTGCCAGCAGTGAGCCCAACCTAGCGGGAGGGGCGGATACGCAGTATTTT
CASSEPNLAGGADTQYF